This T cell receptor (beta chain) was documented in a study of PD-1 blockade in mismatch repair-deficient tumors. Study as a whole: Patients had about a dozen mismatch repair-deficient cancer types and were previously treated and progressing.

The CDR3 has 14 amino acids. Trimming took 4 bases from V and 4 from J; bases not matched to a gene: 5. Germline CDR1 is SGHTA and CDR2 is FQGTGA. Profiling relied on immunoSEQ multiplex PCR, and the TCRdb table lists in-frame clones only, not all of them. The sample has some 17,000 clones, 84% seen once. The V call is TRBV7-3, the J call TRBJ2-5; the match to TRBD2 covers 8 bases. The sequencing here drew on PBMCs, taken less than 25 weeks after starting pembrolizumab. The receptor was isolated from an adult with mismatch repair-deficient cancer. The CDR3 sequence: CASSSGGGSETQYF. CDR3 in DNA: TGTGCCAGCAGCTCGGGGGGGGGCTCAGAGACCCAGTACTTC.